This T cell receptor beta chain was identified in a study of PD-L1 blockade in urothelial cancer. About the research overall: Male sex and bladder-origin urothelial cancer characterized about 90% of the roughly 30 patients. Regarding the study as a whole: In blood at 3 weeks, tumor-associated clones expanded more among patients with durable benefit.

The time point was: pretreatment peripheral blood. A remark on this clone: Its antigen is not identified.

Method: immunoSEQ multiplex PCR; TCRdb's copy keeps in-frame clones and lacks some. The sample contains 30,000 to 40,000 clones, roughly 80% of which appear only once. This CDR3 comprises 15 residues. J gave up 2 bases and V 3 bases, and 6 bases lay outside the gene matches. Germline V gene sequence: CDR1 MNHEY, CDR2 SMNVEV (reference sequence). This specimen was PBMCs, taken around atezolizumab (anti-PD-L1) treatment. The chain combines TRBV27 with TRBJ1-2, with TRBD1 matching over 7 bases. This clonotype was sampled from a man aged 80 or over with urothelial cancer. The CDR3 DNA sequence: TGTGCCAGCAGTTTCCGTCTGACAGGGAACTATGGCTACACCTTC. Protein: CASSFRLTGNYGYTF.